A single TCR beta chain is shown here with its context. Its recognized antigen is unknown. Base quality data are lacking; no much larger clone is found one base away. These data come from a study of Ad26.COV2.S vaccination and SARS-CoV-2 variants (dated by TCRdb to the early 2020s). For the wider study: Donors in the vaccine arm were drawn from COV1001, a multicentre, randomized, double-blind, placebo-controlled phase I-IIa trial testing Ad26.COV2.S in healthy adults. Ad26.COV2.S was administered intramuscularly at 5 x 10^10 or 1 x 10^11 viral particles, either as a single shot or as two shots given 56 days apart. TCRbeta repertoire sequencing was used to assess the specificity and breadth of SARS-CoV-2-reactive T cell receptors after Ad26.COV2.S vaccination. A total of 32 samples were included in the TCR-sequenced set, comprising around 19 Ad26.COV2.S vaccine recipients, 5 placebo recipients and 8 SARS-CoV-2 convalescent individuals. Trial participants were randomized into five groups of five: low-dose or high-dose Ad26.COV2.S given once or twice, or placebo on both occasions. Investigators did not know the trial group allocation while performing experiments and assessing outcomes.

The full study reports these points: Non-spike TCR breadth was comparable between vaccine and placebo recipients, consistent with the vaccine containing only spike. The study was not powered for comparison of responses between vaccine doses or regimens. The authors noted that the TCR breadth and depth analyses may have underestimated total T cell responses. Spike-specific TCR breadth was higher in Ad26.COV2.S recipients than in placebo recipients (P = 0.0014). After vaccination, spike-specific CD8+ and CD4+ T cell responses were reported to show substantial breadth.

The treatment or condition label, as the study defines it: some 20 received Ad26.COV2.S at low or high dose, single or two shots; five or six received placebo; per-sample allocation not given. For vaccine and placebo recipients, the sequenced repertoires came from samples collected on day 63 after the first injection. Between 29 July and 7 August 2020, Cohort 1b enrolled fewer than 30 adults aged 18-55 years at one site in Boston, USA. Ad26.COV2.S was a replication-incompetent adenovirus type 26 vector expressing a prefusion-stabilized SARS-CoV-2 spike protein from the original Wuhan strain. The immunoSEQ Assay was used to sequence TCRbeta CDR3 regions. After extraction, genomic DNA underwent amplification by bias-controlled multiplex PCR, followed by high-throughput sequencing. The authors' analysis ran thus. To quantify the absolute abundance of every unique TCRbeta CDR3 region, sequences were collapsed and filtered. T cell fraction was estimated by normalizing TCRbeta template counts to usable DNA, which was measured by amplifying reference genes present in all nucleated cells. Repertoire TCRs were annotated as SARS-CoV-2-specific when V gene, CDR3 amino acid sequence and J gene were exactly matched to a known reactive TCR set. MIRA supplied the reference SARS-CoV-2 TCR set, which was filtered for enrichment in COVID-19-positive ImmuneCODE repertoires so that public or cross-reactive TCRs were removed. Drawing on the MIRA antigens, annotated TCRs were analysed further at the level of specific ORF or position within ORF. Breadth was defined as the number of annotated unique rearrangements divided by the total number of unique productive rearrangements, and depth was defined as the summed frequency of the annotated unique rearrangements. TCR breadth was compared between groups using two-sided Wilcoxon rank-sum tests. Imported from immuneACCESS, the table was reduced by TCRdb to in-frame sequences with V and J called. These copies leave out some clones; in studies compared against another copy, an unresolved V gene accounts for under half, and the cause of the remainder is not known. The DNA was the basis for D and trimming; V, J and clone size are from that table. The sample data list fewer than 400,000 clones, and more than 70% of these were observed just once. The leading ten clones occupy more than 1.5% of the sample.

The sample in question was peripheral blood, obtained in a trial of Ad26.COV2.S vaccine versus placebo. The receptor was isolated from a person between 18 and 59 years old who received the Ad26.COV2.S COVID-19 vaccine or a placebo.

The CDR3 region has the sequence CASSSTGTQETQYF. At the DNA level, the sequence is TGTGCCAGCAGCTCGACAGGGACCCAAGAGACCCAGTACTTC. This receptor chain uses TRBV7-6 and TRBJ2-5; 7 central bases correspond to TRBD1. Reading from cysteine to phenylalanine, the CDR3 counts 14 amino acids. Only the CDR3 portion is preserved as DNA: 42 bases, with reading frame beginning at the first base. CDR1 SGHVS and CDR2 FNYEAQ were looked up in the germline V gene. Trimming leaves V shorter by 4 bases and J shorter by 1 base, with the junction holding 3 bases beyond the gene matches.